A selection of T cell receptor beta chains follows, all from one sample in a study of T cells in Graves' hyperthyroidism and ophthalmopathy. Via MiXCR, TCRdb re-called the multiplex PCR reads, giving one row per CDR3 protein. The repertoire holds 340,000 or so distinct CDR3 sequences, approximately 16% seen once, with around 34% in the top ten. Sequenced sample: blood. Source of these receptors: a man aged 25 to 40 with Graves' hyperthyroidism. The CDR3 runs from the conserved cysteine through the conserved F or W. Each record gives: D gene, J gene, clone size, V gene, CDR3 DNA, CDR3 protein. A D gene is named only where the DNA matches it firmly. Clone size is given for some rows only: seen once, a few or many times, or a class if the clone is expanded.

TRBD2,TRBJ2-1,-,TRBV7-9,TGTGCCAGCAGCTTGGGTAGCGGGATATCCTACAATGAGCAGTTCTTC,CASSLGSGISYNEQFF
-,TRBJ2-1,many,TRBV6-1,TGTGCCAGCTACGACAACGCCGACTACAATGAGCAGTTCTTC,CASYDNADYNEQFF
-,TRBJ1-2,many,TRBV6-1,TGTGCCAGCAGTGAAGGGGGAGGGTTGGCCTATGGCTACACCTTC,CASSEGGGLAYGYTF
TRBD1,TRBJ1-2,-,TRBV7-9,TGTGCCATAAGAGGACAGGGATATTATGGCTACACCTTC,CAIRGQGYYGYTF
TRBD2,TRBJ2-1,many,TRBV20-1,TGCAGTGCCTCGACTAGCGGCTCCTACAATGAGCAGTTCTTC,CSASTSGSYNEQFF
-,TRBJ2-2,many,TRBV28,TGTGCCAGCAGTTTAATCGCAGGAGAACTGTTTTTT,CASSLIAGELFF
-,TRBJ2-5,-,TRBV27,TGTGCCAGCAGTTTACGGAGGGGGACGGAGACCCAGTACTTC,CASSLRRGTETQYF
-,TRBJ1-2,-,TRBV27,TGTGCCGGCAGCCCTCAGGCTGACTATGGCTACACCTTC,CAGSPQADYGYTF
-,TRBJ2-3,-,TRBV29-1,TGCAGCGTTGAAGATGGGGGGAGCCCCCCAGATACGCAGTATTTT,CSVEDGGSPPDTQYF
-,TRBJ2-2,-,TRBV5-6,TGTGCCAGCAGCTCGGACGAGATAGGGGAGCTGTTTTTT,CASSSDEIGELFF
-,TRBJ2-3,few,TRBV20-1,TGCAGTGCTACCCCCCCCCAGATCACAGATACGCAGTATTTT,CSATPPQITDTQYF
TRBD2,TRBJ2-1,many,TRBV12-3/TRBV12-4,TGTGCCAGCAGTCCTGTGGCTAGCGGGAGTAATGAGCAGTTCTTC,CASSPVASGSNEQFF
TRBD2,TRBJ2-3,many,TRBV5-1,TGCGCCAGCAGCTTGTACCTAGCGGGAATGAGAGATACGCAGTATTTT,CASSLYLAGMRDTQYF
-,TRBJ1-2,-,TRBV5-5,TGTGCCAGCAGCCCGCCCCAGCTACCGGATGGCTACACCTTC,CASSPPQLPDGYTF
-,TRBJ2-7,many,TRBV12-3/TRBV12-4,TGTGCCAGCAGGTCGGACAGCACCTACGAGCAGTACTTC,CASRSDSTYEQYF
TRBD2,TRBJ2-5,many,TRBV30,TGTGCCTGGAGTCGTATGGGGGGGGAGACCCAGTACTTC,CAWSRMGGETQYF
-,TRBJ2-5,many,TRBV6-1,TGTGCCAGCAGTCCCCCTCTGGGGATGGGAGAGACCCAGTACTTC,CASSPPLGMGETQYF